This T cell receptor (beta chain) stems from a study of blood T cells in healthy people across ages. Broader study findings: Lack of knowledge of donor CMV status possibly confounded expanded clonotype changes. It was the long-lived donors that had more naive CD4+ cells and higher diversity than aged donors.

CDR1 is MDHEN and CDR2 is SYDVKM in the germline V gene. Trimming pared 7 bases from V and 0 bases from J, leaving 22 bases between. This CDR3 region has 17 residues. Next came a second PCR, run for about 6 to 12 cycles, which used a sample-barcoded 5' primer along with a J-beta primer mix. TCRdb ran MiXCR on the 5' RACE reads and lists one entry per CDR3 protein. The profile shows roughly 730,000 distinct CDR3 sequences, about 56% of them singletons. Total RNA was extracted at no less than 5 micrograms per sample. Remarks on this clonotype: The target antigen is unknown.

V gene TRBV28 combines with J gene TRBJ2-7; unclear D gene. The sequenced material came from blood. The clonotype comes from a man in his forties in good health. The CDR3 loop is CASIPLSWPDHSYEQYF. In nucleotides, the CDR3 is TGTGCCAGCATTCCCTTGAGTTGGCCCGATCACTCCTACGAGCAGTACTTC.